This T cell receptor beta chain appears in the sequencing data of a study of radiation and T cells in renal cell carcinoma (dated by TCRdb to 2018 to 2020). About the full investigation: In total, 53 samples, comprising 25 or so tumors and roughly 27 peripheral blood samples, were subjected to TCR beta sequencing. In the approximately 53 samples combined, around 3.7 million unique CDR3 nucleotide sequences were found, encoding about 2,700,000 unique CDR3 amino acid sequences. On the study overall, not on this receptor specifically: Only small tumor regions of 0.9 to 1 g were available, so intratumoral heterogeneity was not captured. Because pretreatment tumor biopsies were not available, the study could not determine whether clonotypes were already present within the tumor at baseline. Effects of radiation dose or scheduling on the TCR repertoire could not be addressed with the single-armed trial design. Higher TCR clonality was observed in irradiated tumors than in controls, with an average of roughly 50% of the repertoire accounted for by the top 100 clonotypes, compared with around 40% in nephrectomy-only tumors. Top tumor clonotypes rose in blood from baseline to 2 weeks post-radiation, then contracted by 4 weeks, suggesting transient expansion of tumor-resident clones. Compared with control tumors, irradiated tumors had a greater number of dominant CDR3 motifs, and these motifs made up a bigger portion of the repertoire.

The V and J ends are trimmed by 5 bases and 2 bases, leaving 13 bases between them. The germline V gene (reference sequence) sets CDR1 to LNHDA and CDR2 to SQIVND. The CDR3 runs 15 residues from the cysteine to the phenylalanine. Of all the DNA, just the CDR3 is kept, 45 bases in frame from base 1. Worth noting for this clone: The antigen it binds to is not known. Base qualities are missing; no much larger clone stands one base away.

TCR beta libraries were generated from genomic DNA with the immunoSEQ kit, following the manufacturer's recommendations. For library preparation, a first multiplex PCR was performed with proprietary primers, followed by a second PCR in which unique barcodes were added, and bead cleanups were performed after each round. A kit-provided positive control reaction and a negative control reaction were included in every sample batch. The final libraries underwent checking on an Agilent 4200 TapeStation D1000 ScreenTape, volumetric pooling, and quantification by qPCR. Sequencing ran on an Illumina NextSeq500 with a MidOutput 150-cycle cartridge, using 156 Read1 and 15 Index1 cycles with kit custom primers. The pooled library was loaded at about 1 pM, and approximately 20% PhiX control was spiked in. In the original analysis: The vendor-processed data were analyzed in R, and a clonotype was defined as all T cells that share the same CDR3 nucleotide sequence. In the clone abundance analyses, frequencies were normalized to the 10,000 most abundant clones in each sample. Public T cell clones, averaging fewer than five per sample, were removed before analysis. ImmunoMap was used for dominant motif analysis with the PAM10 matrix, a gap penalty of 30, and a homology threshold of 0.3, and any motif reaching a cumulative frequency of at least 0.01 was considered dominant. Tumor-enriched clonotypes and baseline blood-enriched clonotypes were defined as those with an abundance difference of at least 32-fold between compartments. The Baroni-Urbani and Buser coefficient was used to measure tumor-blood repertoire similarity, and groups were compared with two-tailed Wilcoxon tests in R. Sourced from immuneACCESS, this table was stored by TCRdb with only in-frame sequences that have V and J called. A share of the clones is absent; for the studies checked, an unresolved V gene accounts for under half, and the remainder has no known explanation. Clone size and the V and J calls come from that table; the DNA yielded D and trimming. Recorded for this sample are under 20,000 clones; just over 60% of them occurred a single time. The top ten clonotypes cover under 15% of the sample.

The intended sense of this specimen's time point label: tumor resected at nephrectomy. The treatment or condition label here, explained by the study, means: 15 Gy SBRT to primary tumor, nephrectomy 4 weeks later. Samples came from a clinical trial, in which primary renal cell carcinomas received 15 Gy stereotactic body radiation therapy followed by nephrectomy 4 weeks later. Every patient had renal cell carcinoma of clear cell pathology. The tumors were dissociated mechanically, digested with collagenase/hyaluronidase at 37 degrees C, processed in gentleMACS C tubes, and kept in liquid nitrogen. Genomic DNA for TCR sequencing was prepared using the QIAamp DNA Blood Mini Kit (Qiagen). The analyses included only samples that passed all quality control checks.

The TCR sequence derives from a woman between 70 and 85 years old with renal cell carcinoma. The starting material was tumor tissue, obtained from a patient whose treatment included radiotherapy and nephrectomy. The rearranged segments are TRBV19 and TRBJ2-4; tentative D gene TRBD2, with 6 bases matching. The encoded CDR3 is CASSGVGGTKNIQYF. The DNA sequence is TGTGCCAGTAGTGGAGTGGGGGGAACCAAAAACATTCAGTACTTC.